This T cell receptor beta chain was found in a study of blood T cell repertoires in COVID-19 (dated by TCRdb to the early 2020s). For the wider study: Samples covering the acute and convalescent phases of COVID-19 were provided by collaborators in the United States, Italy and Spain. The material from the prospective study consisted of cDNA or gDNA derived from T cells, B-cell-depleted T cells, or PBMCs. Samples were obtained from the ongoing ImmuneRACE study (first 160 participants) and from 1,254 subjects provided by 6 global collaborators. HLA class I and class II types, where available, came from metadata supplied by the sample provider rather than from assay-based typing. Deeply sampled blood TCRbeta repertoires from subjects exposed to, actively infected with, or recovered from COVID-19 were included in the dataset. A freely available public database, intended as a resource for researchers studying the immune response to SARS-CoV-2, is where the repertoires were released. A de-identified subject ID, COVID-19 status, age in years and sex were almost always included in the sample metadata.

The CDR3 contains 17 residues, cysteine and phenylalanine counted. Here the CDR3 DNA is all that survives: 51 bases in frame from base 1. After removal of 4 bases from V and 3 bases from J, the junction retains 12 bases not matched to a gene. For CDR1 and CDR2, the germline V gene lists SGHRS and YFSETQ. TCRbeta CDR3 regions were amplified from genomic DNA by means of the immunoSEQ Assay, a bias-controlled multiplex PCR. Concerning the study's data processing: The number of nucleated cells in each sample was estimated by amplification of reference gene primers within the assay. To quantify the absolute abundance of each unique TCRbeta CDR3 rearrangement, sequence reads were collapsed and filtered. Productive Simpson clonality was computed per sample as the square root of Simpson's diversity index over productive rearrangements. TCRdb took this table from immuneACCESS and kept in-frame rearrangements with V and J called. Such tables lack part of the clones; where checked against another copy, unresolved V genes explain under half of the gap, and the rest is unexplained. That table gives V, J and clone size, and the DNA gave D and trimming. For this sample there are roughly 570,000 clones; roughly 89% appear just once. 7.5% to 9.5% of the sample is taken by the ten largest.

This clone has only a few counts. The target of this receptor is not known. No quality values exist for individual bases; no much larger clone is one base distant. Broader findings and caveats from the paper: Clinical and demographic metadata were provided uncurated, with the amount varying by source and participant.

At one collaborating source in Seattle, patients were enrolled during active infection and were followed longitudinally through the course of disease. Each collaborating institution followed its own protocols to collect whole blood in K2EDTA tubes. Collaborator samples were shipped for TCRbeta analysis as frozen whole blood, isolated PBMCs, or DNA extracted from either sample type. The clonotype was recovered from a woman aged 45-59 years with COVID-19, enrolled during active disease. The sequence joins TRBV5-1 to TRBJ1-1, and 10 junctional nucleotides match TRBD1. The sample was peripheral blood. In nucleotide form, the sequence is TGCGCCAGCAGCCAGTCCCGGGACAGGGGACGGGACACTGAAGCTTTCTTT. The translation is CASSQSRDRGRDTEAFF.